The 26 T cell receptor beta chains in this list originate from one sample, sequenced in a study of T cells after yellow fever vaccination. TCRdb passed the 5' RACE reads through MiXCR, listing each CDR3 protein once. The table includes 150,000 to 200,000 distinct CDR3 sequences, approximately 11% detected once. Specimen: CD8+ T cells sorted from PBMCs, collected 15 days after the yellow fever booster vaccination. The receptors shown here come from a man aged 18 to 30 who received the YFV17D yellow fever vaccine.

Note on this clonotype: Its ends do not fully match the called genes, so a read error is possible. J is TRBJ1-3 and V is TRBV4-3; D is ambiguous. CDR1 and CDR2 from the germline V gene are LGHNA and YSLEER. The CDR3 runs to 15 residues. CDR3 in amino acids: CASSQVSGAGNTIYF. CDR3 nucleotide sequence: TGCGCTAGCAGCCAAGTGTCCGGGGCTGGAAACACCATATATTTT.

In its sample, this clonotype was seen many times. The genes are TRBV7-9 and TRBJ2-3; D remains ambiguous. The CDR3 covers 14 residues. CDR1 SEHNR and CDR2 FQNEAQ come from the germline V gene (reference sequence). The germline V and J ends were trimmed by 7 bases and 1 base, with 12 bases remaining between them. The CDR3 DNA reads TGTGCCAGCAACGACGGAGTCCGCACAGATACGCAGTATTTT. Translation: CASNDGVRTDTQYF.

The chain combines TRBV4-3 with TRBJ1-6, with D tentatively TRBD1 (5 bases). Germline CDR1 is LGHNA and CDR2 is YSLEER. This CDR3 is built from 15 residues. Trimming took off 6 bases at V and 6 bases at J, with 15 bases between the two ends. The CDR3 loop reads CASSRVRGPNSPLHF. The CDR3 DNA follows: TGCGCCAGCAGTCGGGTACGGGGACCTAATTCACCCCTCCACTTT.

This clonotype has a count of ten or more. J is TRBJ2-2 and V is TRBV20-1, with 7 bases that match TRBD1. The CDR3 has 15 residues. The germline gives CDR1 DFQATT, CDR2 SNEGSKA (reference sequence). With 1 base clipped from V and 2 bases from J, the junction kept 4 bases outside the gene matches. The CDR3 protein is CSARAGTANTGELFF. For the CDR3, the DNA is TGCAGTGCTAGAGCCGGGACAGCTAACACCGGGGAGCTGTTTTTT.

This clonotype was picked up a small number of times. This rearrangement joins TRBV18 to TRBJ2-7; D is possibly TRBD1 (6 bases). From germline, CDR1 is KGHSH and CDR2 LQKENI. The V and J ends lost 3 bases and 3 bases respectively, with 18 bases between them. This CDR3 has 16 amino acids. The CDR3 nucleotides read TGTGCCAGCTCACCGGCGCACAGGGAATTGGTCTACGAGCAGTACTTC. Translating gives CASSPAHRELVYEQYF.

The chain joins TRBV20-1 to TRBJ2-6; 10 nucleotides agree with TRBD1. This CDR3 spans 20 amino acids. Looked up from germline, CDR1 is DFQATT and CDR2 is SNEGSKA (reference sequence). V was clipped by 0 bases and J by 4 bases; unmatched bases: 15. CDR3 nucleotide sequence: TGCAGTGCTAGAGAAAGGGGCGGACAGGGGGATTTTGCCGGGGCCAACGTCCTGACTTTC. Amino acid sequence: CSARERGGQGDFAGANVLTF.

This clonotype appeared a few times. The chain carries TRBV4-1 and TRBJ2-3; D unresolved. Between the trimmed V and J ends, which lost 3 bases and 2 bases, there was a span of 6 bases. The CDR3 contains 13 residues. Germline values: CDR1 MGHRA, CDR2 YSYEKL. Here the CDR3 reads CASSQSLTDTQYF. The CDR3, as DNA: TGCGCCAGCAGCCAGTCCCTCACAGATACGCAGTATTTT.

The chain has TRBV2 and TRBJ1-4; no reliable D call. The V and J ends lost 3 bases and 10 bases respectively, with 9 bases between them. Germline CDR1 is SNHLY and CDR2 is FYNNEI. This CDR3 is built from 12 residues. The CDR3 DNA is TGTGCCAGCAGTGACCCGGCGTCAAAACTGTTTTTT. Protein product: CASSDPASKLFF.

The sample holds a few counts of this clonotype. This chain uses TRBV4-3 with TRBJ2-1; D may match TRBD1 or TRBD2 (5 bases each). The CDR3 extends over 15 amino acids. Germline V gene data show CDR1 as LGHNA and CDR2 as YSLEER. V lost 0 bases, J lost 8 bases, and 14 bases lay in between. CDR3 loop: CASSQDWGNLDEQFF. In DNA form, the CDR3 reads TGCGCCAGCAGCCAAGACTGGGGGAATCTCGATGAGCAGTTCTTC.

In this sample, this clonotype turned up a few times. The gene calls are TRBV27 and TRBJ2-1; 8 positions agree with TRBD2. Germline V lookup: CDR1 MNHEY, CDR2 SMNVEV (reference sequence). The CDR3 extends over 17 amino acids. J lost 7 bases, V lost 4 bases, and 15 bases had no gene match. The CDR3 nucleotides are TGTGCCAGCAGTTCCGGGGAGTCTAGCGGGTCTTTAAATGAGCAGTTCTTC. The encoded protein is CASSSGESSGSLNEQFF.

Ten or more counts support this clonotype. The gene calls are TRBV3-1 and TRBJ2-3, with D perhaps TRBD1 or TRBD2 (6 bases each). CDR3 size: 13 residues. Germline V CDR1 and CDR2: LGHDT, YNNKEL (reference sequence). The germline V and J ends were trimmed by 5 bases and 6 bases, with 12 bases remaining between them. CDR3 sequence reads: CASSSDGGDTQYF. The CDR3 DNA sequence: TGTGCCAGCAGCTCGGACGGGGGCGATACGCAGTATTTT.

The sample holds a few counts of this clonotype. The chain uses TRBV28 and TRBJ1-2; a weak D match, TRBD1 (5 bases). V lost 2 bases and J 10 bases, leaving 17 bases between the germline ends. Germline V gives CDR1 MDHEN, CDR2 SYDVKM. The CDR3 is 14 residues long. The CDR3 coding sequence is TGTGCCAGCAGTTTAATAGGGCTGGGGGGAGACTACACCTTC. Translating gives CASSLIGLGGDYTF.

Many counts were recorded for this clonotype. The CDR3 spells CATAETGNGSEQYV. CDR3 DNA: TGTGCCACCGCCGAAACAGGGAACGGGAGCGAGCAGTACGTC. The V gene is TRBV7-9, the J gene TRBJ2-7; D may be TRBD1 or TRBD2 (6 bases each). The V gene's germline CDR1 is SEHNR and CDR2 FQNEAQ (reference sequence). The V and J ends lost 10 bases and 6 bases respectively, with 22 bases between them. The CDR3 length is 14 residues.

This clonotype was counted a few times. This rearrangement joins TRBV19 to TRBJ1-1; 7 positions agree with TRBD1. The germline gives CDR1 LNHDA, CDR2 SQIVND (reference sequence). The CDR3 length is 12 residues. The CDR3 coding sequence is TGTGCGTCGCGGACAGGGAACACTGAAGCTTTCTTT. Protein sequence: CASRTGNTEAFF.

The sample holds a few counts of this clonotype. This rearrangement joins TRBV29-1 to TRBJ2-2, with no clear D. CDR3 size: 13 residues. Germline V gives CDR1 SQVTM, CDR2 ANQGSEA. The V end lost 5 bases, the J end lost 4 bases, and 11 bases lay between the germline ends. The CDR3 loop reads CSVRTPVTGELFF. The CDR3 DNA reads as TGCAGCGTTCGGACCCCCGTCACCGGGGAGCTGTTTTTT.

In DNA form, the CDR3 reads TGCGCCAGCAGCCAGTTCGGATCTAATGAAAAACTGTTTTTT. Translated, it gives CASSQFGSNEKLFF. The chain recombines TRBV4-1 with TRBJ1-4; D unresolved. The V end lost 3 bases, the J end lost 3 bases, and 8 bases lay between the germline ends. CDR1 is MGHRA and CDR2 is YSYEKL in the germline V gene. The CDR3 has 14 residues.

CDR3 protein: CASSQSDLNTGELFF. The CDR3 coding sequence is TGCGCCAGCAGCCAGAGCGACTTGAACACCGGGGAGCTGTTTTTT. The chain uses TRBV4-1 and TRBJ2-2; D unclear. Trimming took off 3 bases at V and 1 base at J, with 9 bases between the two ends. Looked up from germline, CDR1 is MGHRA and CDR2 is YSYEKL. This CDR3 is 15 amino acids long.

CDR3 coding DNA: TGCAGTGCCTGGGACAGTGTAGGTGTCGAGCAGTACTTC. It is translated as CSAWDSVGVEQYF. V and J are TRBV20-1 and TRBJ2-7; TRBD1 matches 7 bases. Trimming removed 6 bases from V and 6 bases from J; junction bases left unmatched: 11. The CDR3 is 13 amino acids. Germline V gene data show CDR1 as DFQATT and CDR2 as SNEGSKA (reference sequence).

This clonotype was observed a few times. The chain joins TRBV14 to TRBJ1-1; D call uncertain. With 6 bases removed from V and 0 bases from J, the gap between germline ends came to 8 bases. This CDR3 has 13 residues. Germline loops: CDR1 SGHDN, CDR2 FVKESK. The CDR3 is CASRRLMNTEAFF. CDR3 nucleotide sequence: TGTGCCAGCAGGAGACTTATGAACACTGAAGCTTTCTTT.

The sample holds a few counts of this clonotype. V is TRBV27 and J is TRBJ2-7; 9 bases align to TRBD2. This CDR3 has 14 residues. Germline V gene data show CDR1 as MNHEY and CDR2 as SMNVEV (reference sequence). Unmatched junction bases numbered 6, after V lost 6 bases and J lost 3 bases. CDR3 in DNA: TGTGCCAGCAGGCCTAGCGGGGACCTCTACGAGCAGTACGTC. It encodes CASRPSGDLYEQYV.

The V gene is TRBV9, the J gene TRBJ2-2; 8 bases fit TRBD1. V was pared by 1 base and J by 1 base, with 6 bases of the junction left unmatched. The CDR3 is 17 amino acids. CDR1 SGDLS and CDR2 YYNGEE come from the germline V gene. The CDR3 spells CASSVSPGTGNTGELFF. Here the CDR3 DNA reads TGTGCCAGCAGCGTAAGTCCGGGGACAGGGAACACCGGGGAGCTGTTTTTT. Together with reference TRBV9 and TRBJ2-2, the CDR3 gives the full variable domain: DSGVTQTPKHLITATGQRVTLRCSPRSGDLSVYWYQQSLDQGLQFLIQYYNGEERAKGNILERFSAQQFPDLHSELNLSSLELGDSALYFCASSVSPGTGNTGELFFGEGSRLTVL.

The V and J genes are TRBV20-1 and TRBJ2-7; D possibly corresponds to TRBD2 (5 bases). CDR3 length: 12 residues. The V end was cut by 3 bases, the J end by 5 bases, with 11 bases between. CDR1 and CDR2 from the germline V gene are DFQATT and SNEGSKA (reference sequence). CDR3 sequence reads: CSASGLGHEQYF. The CDR3 nucleotides are TGCAGTGCTAGCGGACTCGGCCACGAGCAGTACTTC.

The DNA for the CDR3 is TGCGCCAGCAGCTTGGATCTATTGGGGGCGGAGGATACGCAGTATTTT. It is translated as CASSLDLLGAEDTQYF. The chain joins TRBV5-1 to TRBJ2-3; possible D gene TRBD1, 6 bases. V was shortened by 0 bases and J by 6 bases, with 17 bases between the two germline ends. The CDR3 is 16 residues long. CDR1 and CDR2 from the germline V gene are SGHRS and YFSETQ.

This clonotype has just a few counts. The junction differs from germline at one of its ends, possibly a read error. In nucleotides, the CDR3 is TGTTCCAGCAGCTTTGTCGATGAGCAGTTCTTC. Protein: CSSSFVDEQFF. J is TRBJ2-1 and V is TRBV11-2; D gene ambiguous. The CDR3 spans 11 residues. Germline CDR1 and CDR2: SGHAT and FQNNGV.

The CDR3, as DNA: TGTGCCAGCAGCTCGAAGGAGACAGGGCCTCCCTACGAGCAGTACTTC. Protein sequence: CASSSKETGPPYEQYF. J is TRBJ2-7 and V is TRBV7-2; 7 positions agree with TRBD1. J gave up 2 bases and V 4 bases, and 11 bases lay outside the gene matches. This CDR3 comprises 16 residues. Germline V gives CDR1 SGHTA, CDR2 FQGNSA.

This clonotype was found a few times. V usage is TRBV28 and J usage is TRBJ1-5, with 7 positions matching TRBD1. This CDR3 comprises 15 residues. Germline loops: CDR1 MDHEN, CDR2 SYDVKM. V shed 6 bases, J shed 7 bases, and the junction held 12 bases outside the gene matches. CDR3 bases: TGTGCCAGCAGCCCTTACAGGGGAGGCGGACAGCCCCAGCATTTT. Translation gives CASSPYRGGGQPQHF.